This T cell receptor (beta chain) emerged from a study of response to subunit inactivated influenza vaccine. A remark on this clonotype: The antigen is not known.

Study-level results: The authors suggested that few new T cells are recruited per seasonal influenza vaccination.

Germline loops: CDR1 SQVTM, CDR2 ANQGSEA. CDR3 length: 14 residues. With V trimmed by 0 bases and J by 1 base, 0 bases remained unmatched. MiXCR, run by TCRdb on the RT-PCR reads, gives a single entry per CDR3 protein. The data show around 530,000 distinct CDR3 sequences, with roughly 10% seen just once and roughly a tenth held by the top ten. This sequence was found in a man aged 50 or older who received an inactivated influenza vaccine. The specimen comprised PBMCs from blood, sampled on the day of vaccination. V gene TRBV29-1 combines with J gene TRBJ2-1; 7 nucleotides align to TRBD2. This chain's CDR3 is CSVEERESYNEQFF. In nucleotides, the CDR3 is TGCAGCGTTGAAGAGCGGGAGTCCTACAATGAGCAGTTCTTC.